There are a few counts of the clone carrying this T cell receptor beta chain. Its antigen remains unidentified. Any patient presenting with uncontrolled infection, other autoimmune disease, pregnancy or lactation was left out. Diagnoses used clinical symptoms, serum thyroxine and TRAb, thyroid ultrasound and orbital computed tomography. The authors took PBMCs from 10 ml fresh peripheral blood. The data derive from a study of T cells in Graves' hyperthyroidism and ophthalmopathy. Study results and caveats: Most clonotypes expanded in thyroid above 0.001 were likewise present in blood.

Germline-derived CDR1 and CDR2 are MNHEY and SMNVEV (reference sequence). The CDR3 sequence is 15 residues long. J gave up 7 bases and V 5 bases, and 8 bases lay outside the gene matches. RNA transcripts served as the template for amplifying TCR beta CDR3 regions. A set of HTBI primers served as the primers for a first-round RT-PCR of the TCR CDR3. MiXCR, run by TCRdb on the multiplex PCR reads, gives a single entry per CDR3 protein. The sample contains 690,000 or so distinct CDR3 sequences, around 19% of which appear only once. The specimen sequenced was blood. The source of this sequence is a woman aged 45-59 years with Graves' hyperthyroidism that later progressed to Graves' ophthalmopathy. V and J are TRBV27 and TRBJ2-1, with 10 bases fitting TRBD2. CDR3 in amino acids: CASSRAGGFRNEQFF. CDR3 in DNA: TGTGCCAGCAGTAGAGCGGGGGGGTTTAGGAATGAGCAGTTCTTC.